A single sample is the source of the 27 T cell receptor beta chains below, sequenced in a study of post-analysis software for immune sequencing data. Findings of the study overall: Five TRBV segments occurring more often in patients than controls included TRBV5-6, TRBV5-1 and TRBV20-1.

Included in the TCR beta cDNA libraries were unique molecular identifiers. A single record per CDR3 protein comes from TCRdb applying MiXCR to the PCR reads. This table has approximately 730,000 distinct CDR3 sequences, about 43% appearing once. For these TCRs, the target antigens are not known. Sequencing was performed on blood. These receptors were collected from a girl between 10 and 17 years old with multiple sclerosis.

This chain links TRBV6-1 with TRBJ2-1; 8 nucleotides agree with TRBD2. V lost 6 bases to trimming and J lost 7 bases; unmatched junction nucleotides: 8. There are 14 residues in the CDR3. The V gene's germline CDR1 is MNHNS and CDR2 SASEGT. The CDR3 loop is CASRPAGVENEQFF. CDR3 sequence (DNA): TGTGCCAGCAGACCAGCGGGAGTAGAGAATGAGCAGTTCTTC.

This rearrangement joins TRBV5-1 to TRBJ2-1, with TRBD2 matching over 9 bases. The length of the CDR3 is 16 residues. Germline CDR1 reads SGHRS; CDR2 reads YFSETQ. J was trimmed by 5 bases and V by 1 base; bases with no gene match: 7. The CDR3 spells CASSLQAGGLNNEQFF. DNA for the CDR3: TGCGCCAGCAGCTTGCAAGCGGGAGGCCTAAACAATGAGCAGTTCTTC.

This clonotype was detected a few times. The chain carries TRBV20-1 and TRBJ2-5; D may be TRBD2 (6 bases). The germline CDR1 and CDR2 sequences are DFQATT and SNEGSKA (reference sequence). V was shortened by 3 bases and J by 7 bases, with 18 bases between the two germline ends. The CDR3 is 14 amino acids. Written as DNA, the CDR3 is TGCAGTGCTAGGCCGGGGGACTGGGGCGTGACCCAGTACTTC. The encoded protein is CSARPGDWGVTQYF.

The rearrangement joins TRBV10-1 to TRBJ2-7; a possible D gene is TRBD2 (5 bases). From germline, CDR1 is WNHNN and CDR2 SYGVQD (reference sequence). The V end lost 1 base, the J end lost 6 bases, and 16 bases lay between the germline ends. The CDR3 covers 15 residues. The CDR3, as DNA: TGCGCCAGCAGTGAGTTCGGCGGCGGACGGGGCGAGCAGTACTTC. It yields the protein CASSEFGGGRGEQYF.

V is TRBV5-1 and J is TRBJ2-1; D gene uncertain. The CDR3 spans 13 residues. Trimming removed 3 bases from V and 2 bases from J, with 6 bases in between. Looked up from germline, CDR1 is SGHRS and CDR2 is YFSETQ. In nucleotides, the CDR3 is TGCGCCAGCAGCTCCAGTCCCTACAATGAGCAGTTCTTC. As protein: CASSSSPYNEQFF.

This clonotype was counted a single time. This chain connects TRBV7-9 to TRBJ2-6, with 8 positions matching TRBD1. The CDR3 spans 19 residues. Germline trimming cut 4 bases from V and 0 bases from J; bases unmatched to any gene: 11. CDR1 is SEHNR and CDR2 is FQNEAQ in the germline V gene (reference sequence). The CDR3 here is CASSSPGGPSGSGANVLTF. As DNA, the CDR3 is TGTGCCAGCAGCTCACCAGGGGGCCCCTCCGGCTCTGGGGCCAACGTCCTGACTTTC. The complete variable domain, with remaining parts taken from reference TRBV7-9 and TRBJ2-6, reads DTGVSQNPRHKITKRGQNVTFRCDPISEHNRLYWYRQTLGQGPEFLTYFQNEAQLEKSRLLSDRFSAERPKGSFSTLEIQRTEQGDSAMYLCASSSPGGPSGSGANVLTFGAGSRLTVL.

As concerns this clonotype: One end of the junction does not line up with germline, which may come from a read error. This chain uses TRBV7-2 with TRBJ1-2; 8 nucleotides align to TRBD1. Germline V CDR1 and CDR2: SGHTA, FQGNSA. This CDR3 contains 15 residues. CDR3 amino acids: CANSPDRGLGYGYTF. Here the CDR3 DNA reads TGTGCCAACAGCCCCGACAGGGGTCTAGGGTATGGCTACACCTTC.

V is TRBV7-2 and J is TRBJ2-7; D unclear. V dropped 4 bases and J dropped 3 bases, with 13 bases sitting between them. Germline V gene sequence: CDR1 SGHTA, CDR2 FQGNSA. This CDR3 is 14 amino acids long. CDR3 amino acids: CASSSYTRGYEQYF. For the CDR3, the DNA is TGTGCCAGCAGCTCATATACCCGCGGCTACGAGCAGTACTTC.

The chain joins TRBV7-9 to TRBJ2-1; no definite D call. Trimming took off 1 base at V and 0 bases at J, with 16 bases between the two ends. This CDR3 spans 18 amino acids. CDR1 and CDR2 (germline): SEHNR, FQNEAQ (reference sequence). CDR3 loop: CASSLGRGTIGSYNEQFF. CDR3 nucleotide sequence: TGTGCCAGCAGCTTAGGAAGAGGCACCATTGGCTCCTACAATGAGCAGTTCTTC.

The rearrangement uses TRBV18 and TRBJ2-5, with D tentatively TRBD1 (5 bases). Germline V gene sequence: CDR1 KGHSH, CDR2 LQKENI. The CDR3 loop spans 15 amino acids. Trimming shortened V by 3 bases and J by 1 base, and 12 bases separated the two germline ends. The CDR3 DNA is TGTGCCAGCTCACCCCATCCAGGGTTCCAAGAGACCCAGTACTTC. The encoded protein is CASSPHPGFQETQYF.

This clonotype was counted only a few times. The J gene is TRBJ2-1, the V gene TRBV7-2, with D possibly TRBD2 on 6 matching bases. The CDR3 runs to 15 residues. The V end was cut by 5 bases, the J end by 10 bases, with 21 bases between. Germline CDR1 and CDR2: SGHTA and FQGNSA. CDR3 DNA sequence: TGTGCCAGCAGCCCTTCCACGGGACTCCCAAGGGAGCAGTTCTTC. This gives the protein CASSPSTGLPREQFF.

There are a few counts of this clonotype. V and J are TRBV6-1 and TRBJ1-1, with D possibly matching TRBD1 (5 bases). Germline V CDR1 and CDR2: MNHNS, SASEGT. Trimming removed 11 bases from V and 6 bases from J, with 10 bases in between. CDR3 size: 10 residues. CDR3 in DNA: TGTGCCTGGGGGTGGCCTGAAGCTTTCTTT. Encoded protein: CAWGWPEAFF.

Many counts were recorded for this clonotype. This chain links TRBV12-3 or TRBV12-4 with TRBJ2-7, with D maybe TRBD2 (6 bases). Between the trimmed V and J ends, which lost 6 bases and 3 bases, there was a span of 12 bases. This CDR3 has 13 amino acids. The CDR3 DNA reads as TGTGCCAGCAGCTTAACCGGGAGCTACGAGCAGTACTTC. Translated: CASSLTGSYEQYF.

The chain recombines TRBV21-1 with TRBJ2-1; TRBD2 reflects the table's D call only, with no check against the DNA. TRBV21-1 is tagged as a pseudogene. This CDR3 comprises 15 residues. Written as DNA, the CDR3 is TGTGCCAGCCAGTATGAAGGGCTCTCCTACAATGAGCAGTTCTTC. It is translated as CASQYEGLSYNEQFF.

This clonotype has just a few counts. The chain links TRBV29-1 to TRBJ1-1, with 9 positions matching TRBD1. CDR3 length: 13 residues. Germline assignment: CDR1 SQVTM and CDR2 ANQGSEA. V dropped 8 bases and J dropped 5; count of bases not matched to a gene: 9. In DNA form, the CDR3 reads TGCAGCACCCGGACAGGGGTTGAAACTGAAGCTTTCTTT. Amino acids: CSTRTGVETEAFF.

This clonotype came up a few times. V is TRBV6-6 and J is TRBJ2-3; 13 bases agree with TRBD2. The CDR3 has 17 residues. Germline CDR1 reads MNHNY; CDR2 reads SVGAGI (reference sequence). V gave up 4 bases and J gave up 5 bases; unmatched junction bases: 9. The CDR3 protein is CASSSGTSGIGVDTQYF. Here the CDR3 DNA reads TGTGCCAGCAGTTCAGGGACTAGCGGGATCGGAGTAGATACGCAGTATTTT.

The chain couples TRBV12-3 or TRBV12-4 to TRBJ2-3; D might be TRBD1 or TRBD2, each matching 6 bases. CDR3 length: 14 amino acids. The V and J ends lost 3 bases and 4 bases respectively, with 11 bases between them. For the CDR3, the DNA is TGTGCCAGCAGTTTGGGGGGCTCATCAGATACGCAGTATTTT. Its translation: CASSLGGSSDTQYF.

This clonotype was recorded a few times. The chain carries TRBV11-2 and TRBJ1-2; TRBD1 aligns across 7 bases. Germline lookup yields CDR1 SGHAT and CDR2 FQNNGV. This CDR3 is 16 amino acids long. V gave up 2 bases and J gave up 7 bases; unmatched junction bases: 13. The CDR3 region is CASSLIGQAGGGGYTF. The CDR3 DNA is TGTGCCAGCAGCTTAATAGGGCAAGCAGGGGGAGGTGGCTACACCTTC.

The CDR3, as DNA: TGTGCCAGCAGCTTGGGGCTAGTGTCAGTAGAGACCCAGTACTTC. Translating it yields CASSLGLVSVETQYF. The rearrangement uses TRBV5-6 and TRBJ2-5, with D hard to call. Looked up from germline, CDR1 is SGHDT and CDR2 is YYEEEE. The CDR3 sequence is 15 residues long. Trimming pared 0 bases from V and 4 bases from J, leaving 13 bases between.

The chain has TRBV7-2 and TRBJ2-5; a possible D gene is TRBD2 (5 bases). Germline V gene sequence: CDR1 SGHTA, CDR2 FQGNSA. This CDR3 is 13 amino acids long. Trimming removed 5 bases from V and 5 bases from J, with 12 bases in between. DNA of the CDR3: TGTGCCAGCAGCGCACCCGGGGTTGAGACCCAGTACTTC. This gives the protein CASSAPGVETQYF.

The rearrangement uses TRBV20-1 and TRBJ1-5; the match to TRBD1 covers 9 bases. J gave up 6 bases and V 2 bases, and 14 bases lay outside the gene matches. Germline loops: CDR1 DFQATT, CDR2 SNEGSKA (reference sequence). The CDR3 length is 17 residues. The CDR3 sequence is CSARPRTGARLGQPQHF. The CDR3 nucleotides are TGCAGTGCTAGACCCCGGACAGGGGCTCGCCTAGGTCAGCCCCAGCATTTT.

This clonotype was counted between two and nine times. The rearrangement links TRBV29-1 to TRBJ2-3; no firm D call. CDR3 length: 11 amino acids. Trimming took 2 bases from V and 10 from J, leaving 10 bases between them. CDR1 is SQVTM, CDR2 ANQGSEA, per germline. The CDR3: CSVEILPSQYF. The CDR3 DNA reads TGCAGCGTTGAAATTTTGCCCTCGCAGTATTTT.

V usage is TRBV7-9 and J usage is TRBJ2-1, with 10 bases that match TRBD2. The CDR3 extends over 15 amino acids. The J segment lost 8 bases and the V segment lost 4 bases, leaving 8 bases of the junction unmatched. In germline, CDR1 is SEHNR, CDR2 FQNEAQ (reference sequence). CDR3 DNA: TGTGCCAGCAGCTCAGGGACTAGCGCCTCGGATGAGCAGTTCTTC. Translation gives CASSSGTSASDEQFF.

J is TRBJ2-1 and V is TRBV29-1, with D perhaps TRBD2 (5 bases). The CDR3 spans 13 residues. Germline V gives CDR1 SQVTM, CDR2 ANQGSEA. Deletions cut 6 bases from V and 13 bases from J, with 22 bases between. CDR3 DNA: TGCAGCGTGATGAGGGCAGGAGAAGAGACCCAGTTCTTC. Translation gives CSVMRAGEETQFF.

This clonotype appeared a few times. The chain links TRBV24-1 to TRBJ2-1; 9 nucleotides line up with TRBD2. Trimming removed 4 bases from V and 6 bases from J; junction bases left unmatched: 6. The CDR3 is 15 amino acids. Looked up from germline, CDR1 is KGHDR and CDR2 is SFDVKD. The DNA of the CDR3 is TGTGCCACCAGTGAAACCGGGACTAGCTCCAATGAGCAGTTCTTC. It translates to CATSETGTSSNEQFF.

This clonotype has only one observation. The CDR3 DNA follows: TGTGCCACCAGTGATCAGGACAGGGAGGGAAACACTGAAGCTTTCTTT. Translating it yields CATSDQDREGNTEAFF. The V call is TRBV24-1, the J call TRBJ1-1, with 8 bases matching TRBD1. CDR3 length equals 16 residues. The germline V gene has CDR1 KGHDR and CDR2 SFDVKD. Unmatched junction bases numbered 7, after V lost 3 bases and J lost 2 bases.

This clonotype was seen more than once but under ten times. This chain joins TRBV10-3 and TRBJ1-1; 9 bases are a match to TRBD1. In germline, CDR1 is ENHRY, CDR2 SYGVKD. Trimming cost V 6 bases and J 2 bases; bases outside gene matches: 10. The CDR3 consists of 16 residues. The CDR3 nucleotides are TGTGCCATCAGCGGACAGGGGTCGAACCTTAACACTGAAGCTTTCTTT. This sequence encodes CAISGQGSNLNTEAFF.